The TCR beta chain under discussion was sequenced for a study of beta chain features in type 1 diabetes (dated by TCRdb to the late 2010s). About the investigation overall: Mean age, gender distribution, total cell number and subset yield did not differ between patients and healthy donors. The study compared TCRB repertoires of sorted circulating CD4+ T cell subsets between recently diagnosed type 1 diabetes patients and matched healthy donors. Regulatory and stem cell-like memory subsets were obtained from only 8 patients and about 8 healthy donors, while naive and central memory subsets were obtained from all 30 or so donors. Across all samples, almost 110 million sorted cells were examined, and cell number per subset correlated strongly with RNA yield.

Comment on this clone: This receptor's antigen is unknown. It has no much larger one-base neighbor in the sample; base qualities were not kept.

The High Capacity cDNA Reverse Transcription Kit was used to reverse transcribe all of the isolated RNA, meaning that expressed TCRB transcripts were what got sequenced. Naive, central memory and regulatory T cell samples underwent deep immunoSEQ sequencing, averaging about 3.3 million total reads per sample. After sorted cells were lysed in RLT buffer, RNA was extracted with DNase-treated RNeasy Micro or Mini kits, with the choice depending on cell number. Each cell subset was processed on its own to prevent cross-contamination, while patient and healthy donor samples were processed together. TCRB sequences were amplified from cDNA with the immunoSEQ multiplex PCR, producing 87-bp fragments spanning the CDR3 region. Sequencing of the amplicons was performed on the Illumina HiSeq platform. The paper's data handling went like this. PCR bias was computationally corrected using synthetic template baselines, reads within Hamming distance 2 were collapsed, and singletons that could not be merged were discarded. Reads were aligned against IMGT to assign V, D and J genes, CDR3 length and insertions or deletions at six rearrangement sites. Within each subset, clonotype counts were normalized to sorted cell number, after which true diversity and Gini coefficients were computed with the tcR R package. Repertoire sharing was quantified using the overlap coefficient calculated on TCRB nucleotide sequences. The immuneACCESS repertoire file appears here via TCRdb, limited to in-frame rearrangements. These files lack a portion of the clones; in checked studies, under half of the deficit traces to unresolved V genes, and the cause of the others is not known. Clone size and the V and J calls come from that table; the DNA yielded D and trimming. The sample table records roughly 160,000 clones; about 7.8% of these occur just once. 0.94% of the sample lies in the top ten.

Study-level results and caveats: At VDJ recombination sites, patients with type 1 diabetes made fewer insertions and deleted more nucleotides, a pattern implying thymic rearrangement abnormalities. PCR might favor shorter templates, but patient and control samples were amplified and corrected together, so any skew would affect both groups equally. Naive, central memory and regulatory TCRB repertoires appeared more similar among patients than among healthy donors. Only small numbers of individuals were included in the HLA sub-analyses, which left unresolved whether HLA type had any influence on TCRB rearrangement. Sequencing cDNA rather than genomic DNA could over-represent highly expressing activated cells, although activation and CD3 levels did not differ between groups. In all four CD4+ subsets, TCRB CDR3 length was moderately but significantly shorter in type 1 diabetes patients.

CDR1 SEHNR and CDR2 FQNEAQ were looked up in the germline V gene (reference sequence). The CDR3 contains 16 residues, cysteine and phenylalanine counted. This entry keeps only the CDR3 DNA: 48 bases, framed from base 1. V loses 5 bases at its end and J loses 0 bases; junction bases beyond the gene matches: 8. From each donor, a single peripheral blood sample of approximately 0.11 L on average was drawn into heparinised tubes. Naive, central memory, regulatory and stem cell-like memory CD4+ T cells were sorted on a BD FACSAria II using a panel including CD45RO, CCR7, CD25, CD127, CD95 and CD27. All sorted populations exceeded 95% purity. PBMCs were isolated right away by Lymphoprep density gradient centrifugation and were stained directly, without culture. Samples were stained and sorted in pairs, with one healthy donor and one patient per experiment, so that batch effects were minimized.

The sequenced material came from central memory CD4+ T cells from blood. The V and J segments used are TRBV7-9 and TRBJ1-1, with 8 middle bases fitting TRBD1. This sequence was found in a woman in her forties with type 1 diabetes. Here the CDR3 is given as CASSPFRDRMNTEAFF. The nucleotide sequence is TGTGCCAGCAGCCCTTTCCGGGACAGGATGAACACTGAAGCTTTCTTT.